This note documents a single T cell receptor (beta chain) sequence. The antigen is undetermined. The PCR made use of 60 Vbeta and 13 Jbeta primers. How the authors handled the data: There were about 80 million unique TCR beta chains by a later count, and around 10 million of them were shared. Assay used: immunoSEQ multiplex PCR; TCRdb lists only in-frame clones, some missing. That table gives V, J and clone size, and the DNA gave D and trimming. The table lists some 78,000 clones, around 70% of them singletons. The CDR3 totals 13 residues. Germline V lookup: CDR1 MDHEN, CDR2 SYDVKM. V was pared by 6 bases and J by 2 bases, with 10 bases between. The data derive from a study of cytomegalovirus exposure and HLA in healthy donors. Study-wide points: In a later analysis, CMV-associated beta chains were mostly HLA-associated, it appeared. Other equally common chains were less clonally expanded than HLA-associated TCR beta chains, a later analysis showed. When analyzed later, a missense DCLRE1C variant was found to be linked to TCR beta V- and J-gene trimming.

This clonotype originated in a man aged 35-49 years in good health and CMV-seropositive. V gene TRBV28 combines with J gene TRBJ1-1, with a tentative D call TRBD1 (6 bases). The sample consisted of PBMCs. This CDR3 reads CASRGHSNTEAFF. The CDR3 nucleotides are TGTGCCAGCAGGGGACACTCCAACACTGAAGCTTTCTTT.